This passage covers 30 T cell receptor beta chains from one sample sequenced in a study of blood T cell repertoires in COVID-19. The protocol was immunoSEQ multiplex PCR, while the TCRdb copy is restricted to in-frame clones and leaves out a portion. In the table there are tens of thousands of clones, 73% of which are singletons. Sequenced: peripheral blood. Receptors were obtained from a woman aged 50 to 60 with active or convalescent COVID-19.

A few counts support this clone. The chain is built from TRBV2 and TRBJ2-7; D gene unclear. The V gene lost 7 bases and the J gene lost 5 bases, with 15 bases spanning the gap. Germline CDR1 and CDR2: SNHLY and FYNNEI. The CDR3 loop spans 13 amino acids. Written as DNA, the CDR3 is TGTGCCAGCACGAAACAAAGAGGCCACGAGCAGTACTTC. Translation: CASTKQRGHEQYF.

This chain joins TRBV15 and TRBJ2-1; 7 nucleotides agree with TRBD1. J was trimmed by 3 bases and V by 9 bases; bases with no gene match: 8. Germline V gene sequence: CDR1 LNHNV, CDR2 YYDKDF (reference sequence). CDR3 length equals 14 residues. The CDR3: CATIRQGIYNEQFF. CDR3 sequence (DNA): TGTGCCACTATTCGACAGGGAATCTACAATGAGCAGTTCTTC.

The sample holds one count of this clone. The sample holds other DNA sequences that translate to the same CDR3. The V and J genes are TRBV7-9 and TRBJ2-1; TRBD2 aligns across 11 bases. Germline CDR1 is SEHNR and CDR2 is FQNEAQ (reference sequence). The junction had 4 bases not matched to a gene; V was cut back by 3 bases and J by 6 bases. The CDR3 runs 15 residues. The CDR3 protein is CASSLGTSGSNEQFF. In nucleotides, the CDR3 is TGTGCCAGCAGCTTGGGGACTAGCGGATCCAATGAGCAGTTCTTC.

The chain joins TRBV28 to TRBJ2-5, with 10 nucleotides matching TRBD2. The CDR3 spans 16 residues. Germline V gene data show CDR1 as MDHEN and CDR2 as SYDVKM. Trimming at V came to 5 bases and at J to 4 bases, leaving 10 bases not matched to a gene. The CDR3 loop is CASSPGLADHSETQYF. Written as DNA, the CDR3 is TGTGCCAGCAGTCCCGGACTAGCGGACCACTCAGAGACCCAGTACTTC.

The rearrangement links TRBV2 to TRBJ2-5, with 7 positions matching TRBD2. Germline-derived CDR1 and CDR2 are SNHLY and FYNNEI. The CDR3 loop spans 13 amino acids. V shed 5 bases and J 4 bases; nucleotides not matched to a gene: 4. The chain's CDR3 is CASSSTSRETQYF. As DNA, the CDR3 is TGTGCCAGCAGTTCGACTAGCAGAGAGACCCAGTACTTC. Full variable domain (rest looked up from reference TRBV2 and TRBJ2-5): EPEVTQTPSHQVTQMGQEVILRCVPISNHLYFYWYRQILGQKVEFLVSFYNNEISEKSEIFDDQFSVERPDGSNFTLKIRSTKLEDSAMYFCASSSTSRETQYFGPGTRLLVL.

V is TRBV28 and J is TRBJ1-6; 10 nucleotides line up with TRBD1. The V gene's germline CDR1 is MDHEN and CDR2 SYDVKM. Trimming cost V 7 bases and J 12 bases; bases outside gene matches: 12. The CDR3 runs 15 residues. DNA of the CDR3: TGTGCCAGCACCCTCCCGGGACAGGGGAATCGACCCCTCCACTTT. The encoded protein is CASTLPGQGNRPLHF.

CDR3 bases: TGTGCCAGCAGCCAAGAGGTGGCGAGGACAGGAAACGAAAAACTGTTTTTT. Protein product: CASSQEVARTGNEKLFF. The chain recombines TRBV4-2 with TRBJ1-4; 7 bases are shared with TRBD1. The V gene's germline CDR1 is LGHNA and CDR2 YNFKEQ. The CDR3 is 17 residues long. J was trimmed by 8 bases and V by 0 bases; bases with no gene match: 12.

The chain is built from TRBV27 and TRBJ1-6, with D perhaps TRBD1 (6 bases). From germline, CDR1 is MNHEY and CDR2 SMNVEV (reference sequence). CDR3 length equals 15 residues. V shed 3 bases and J shed 7 bases, with 13 bases lying between them. In DNA form, the CDR3 reads TGTGCCAGCAGTTTGGGAGGGGGGCGGAATTCACCCCTCCACTTT. As protein: CASSLGGGRNSPLHF.

V and J are TRBV10-3 and TRBJ1-1; TRBD1 agrees at 9 bases. This CDR3 is 13 amino acids long. CDR1 ENHRY and CDR2 SYGVKD come from the germline V gene. Losses at the gene ends were 4 bases for V and 3 bases for J; bases not matched to a gene: 0. The CDR3 loop is CAISGTGDTEAFF. CDR3 DNA: TGTGCCATCAGTGGGACAGGGGACACTGAAGCTTTCTTT.

The chain combines TRBV9 with TRBJ2-1; no reliable D call. The CDR3 has 15 residues. Germline CDR1 reads SGDLS; CDR2 reads YYNGEE. V lost 0 bases to trimming and J lost 4 bases, with 11 bases between them. The CDR3 DNA sequence: TGTGCCAGCAGCGTAGCCGAGAAGTGGTACAATGAGCAGTTCTTC. Amino acids: CASSVAEKWYNEQFF.

The chain combines TRBV29-1 with TRBJ2-2, with 13 bases fitting TRBD2. The CDR3 loop spans 14 amino acids. Germline CDR1 and CDR2: SQVTM and ANQGSEA. V lost 6 bases to trimming and J lost 8 bases; unmatched junction nucleotides: 6. DNA for the CDR3: TGCAGCGTAGATGGACTAGCGGGAGAGGGGGAGCTGTTTTTT. This translates into CSVDGLAGEGELFF.

This sequence joins TRBV30 and TRBJ1-5, with D perhaps matching TRBD1 (5 bases). Germline V CDR1 and CDR2: GTSNPN, SVGIG (reference sequence). The germline V and J ends were trimmed by 0 bases and 2 bases, with 14 bases remaining between them. This CDR3 is 16 amino acids long. DNA for the CDR3: TGTGCCTGGAGTGTAATCGGAGGGGAAGGCAATCAGCCCCAGCATTTT. It specifies CAWSVIGGEGNQPQHF.

The rearrangement uses TRBV9 and TRBJ2-7; perhaps TRBD2 as D (5 bases). Germline loops: CDR1 SGDLS, CDR2 YYNGEE. The CDR3 consists of 14 residues. The ends were cut back, 5 bases at V and 2 bases at J, with 14 bases in the middle. CDR3 protein: CASSTDGLTYEQYF. The CDR3 DNA sequence: TGTGCCAGCAGTACCGACGGACTGACCTACGAGCAGTACTTC.

This chain links TRBV19 with TRBJ2-3; perhaps TRBD1 as D (5 bases). The CDR3 spans 15 residues. Germline CDR1 and CDR2: LNHDA and SQIVND (reference sequence). V lost 6 bases and J 2 bases, leaving 15 bases between the germline ends. CDR3 sequence: CASRPTEGATDTQYF. The CDR3 nucleotides read TGTGCCAGTAGGCCGACAGAAGGGGCCACAGATACGCAGTATTTT.

This chain connects TRBV5-4 to TRBJ2-5, with 12 bases identical to TRBD2. Trimming removed 4 bases from V and 5 bases from J; junction bases left unmatched: 12. Germline V CDR1 and CDR2: SGHNT, YYREEE (reference sequence). The CDR3 runs 17 residues. For the CDR3, the DNA is TGTGCCAGCAGCCGAGGAAGGCTAGCGGGAGGGCCGGAGACCCAGTACTTC. This gives the protein CASSRGRLAGGPETQYF.

The V gene is TRBV24-1, the J gene TRBJ2-3, with 9 bases identical to TRBD2. V shed 5 bases, J shed 4 bases, and the junction held 6 bases outside the gene matches. The length of the CDR3 is 15 residues. Germline V gene sequence: CDR1 KGHDR, CDR2 SFDVKD. The CDR3 sequence is CATSASGKSADTQYF. In nucleotides, the CDR3 is TGTGCCACCAGTGCTAGCGGGAAGAGTGCAGATACGCAGTATTTT.

This chain links TRBV6-6 with TRBJ1-1; TRBD1 agrees at 9 bases. Germline V gene lookup returns CDR1 MNHNY and CDR2 SVGAGI (reference sequence). V lost 5 bases to trimming and J lost 5 bases; unmatched junction nucleotides: 6. The CDR3 is 14 residues long. The DNA for the CDR3 is TGTGCCAGCAGTCCACAGGGGGCTGGGACTGAAGCTTTCTTT. Translating gives CASSPQGAGTEAFF.

This clone was seen more than once but under ten times. Other DNA sequences of this sample code for an identical CDR3. This sequence joins TRBV19 and TRBJ1-1; D not resolved. The CDR3 is made up of 12 amino acids. The V gene lost 1 base and the J gene lost 5 bases, with 5 bases spanning the gap. CDR1 LNHDA and CDR2 SQIVND come from the germline V gene (reference sequence). CDR3 residues: CASSIAGTEAFF. CDR3 DNA sequence: TGTGCCAGTAGTATAGCGGGGACTGAAGCTTTCTTT.

This clone appeared a few times. This chain connects TRBV19 to TRBJ1-1; TRBD1 matches at 9 bases. CDR1 and CDR2 from the germline V gene are LNHDA and SQIVND (reference sequence). V was clipped by 10 bases and J by 3 bases; unmatched bases: 9. CDR3 size: 14 residues. The CDR3 loop is CATTRTGVDTEAFF. CDR3 DNA: TGTGCCACCACGAGGACAGGGGTGGACACTGAAGCTTTCTTT.

The chain joins TRBV2 to TRBJ2-2; 8 nucleotides line up with TRBD2. This CDR3 comprises 16 residues. Germline loops: CDR1 SNHLY, CDR2 FYNNEI. With V trimmed by 3 bases and J by 1 base, 4 bases remained unmatched. The CDR3 bases are TGTGCCAGCAGTGATTCGCTAGCGGGGAACACCGGGGAGCTGTTTTTT. It specifies CASSDSLAGNTGELFF.

In its sample, this clone was seen many times. V and J are TRBV4-1 and TRBJ1-2; 8 nucleotides align to TRBD1. With 1 base clipped from V and 8 bases from J, the junction kept 3 bases outside the gene matches. Germline CDR1 and CDR2: MGHRA and YSYEKL. The CDR3 runs 13 residues. CDR3 region: CASSQADREGYTF. CDR3 nucleotides: TGCGCCAGCAGCCAAGCGGACAGGGAGGGCTACACCTTC.

The genes are TRBV18 and TRBJ2-5; weak D call: TRBD2 (6 bases). This CDR3 is built from 15 residues. V shed 0 bases and J shed 9 bases, with 17 bases lying between them. Per the germline V gene, CDR1 is KGHSH and CDR2 is LQKENI. The CDR3 region is CASSPPTGVGMAQYF. The CDR3 DNA reads as TGTGCCAGCTCACCACCGACGGGAGTCGGGATGGCCCAGTACTTC.

The CDR3 loop reads CAWSQGQDFTDTQYF. CDR3 in DNA: TGTGCCTGGTCCCAGGGACAGGATTTCACAGATACGCAGTATTTT. The chain joins TRBV30 to TRBJ2-3, with TRBD1 matching over 8 bases. Trimming at V came to 5 bases and at J to 2 bases, leaving 9 bases not matched to a gene. The CDR3 spans 15 residues. In germline, CDR1 is GTSNPN, CDR2 SVGIG (reference sequence).

This clone was counted a few times. The gene calls are TRBV11-2 and TRBJ2-1; 9 bases fit TRBD2. Germline V gives CDR1 SGHAT, CDR2 FQNNGV. The J segment lost 5 bases and the V segment lost 3 bases, leaving 8 bases of the junction unmatched. The CDR3 loop spans 16 amino acids. CDR3 region: CASSLVMTSGNNEQFF. Here the CDR3 DNA reads TGTGCCAGCAGCTTGGTCATGACTAGCGGAAACAATGAGCAGTTCTTC.

This chain connects TRBV5-8 to TRBJ2-7; TRBD1 might be the D (6 bases). V was trimmed by 4 bases and J by 3 bases, leaving 8 bases between them. In germline, CDR1 is SGHTS, CDR2 YDEGEE. This CDR3 has 12 residues. CDR3 DNA: TGTGCCAGCAGCGAAGGGGGCTACGAGCAGTACTTC. It translates to CASSEGGYEQYF.

This chain uses TRBV5-5 with TRBJ2-7; D may be TRBD2 (6 bases). This CDR3 comprises 13 residues. The ends were cut back, 5 bases at V and 4 bases at J, with 13 bases in the middle. The V gene's germline CDR1 is SGHKS and CDR2 YYEKEE (reference sequence). Here the CDR3 DNA reads TGTGCCAGCAGTTCGGGACTGGGGTACGAGCAGTACTTC. Protein product: CASSSGLGYEQYF. The full variable domain, its missing parts supplied by reference TRBV5-5 and TRBJ2-7, is DAGVTQSPTHLIKTRGQQVTLRCSPISGHKSVSWYQQVLGQGPQFIFQYYEKEERGRGNFPDRFSARQFPNYSSELNVNALLLGDSALYLCASSSGLGYEQYFGPGTRLTVT.

The rearrangement uses TRBV3-1 (or the pseudogene TRBV3-2) and TRBJ2-7; D is unclear. The CDR3 runs to 12 residues. Germline CDR1 reads LGHDT; CDR2 reads YNNKEL (reference sequence). The V end lost 6 bases, the J end lost 6 bases, and 12 bases lay between the germline ends. The CDR3 DNA reads as TGTGCCAGCAGTGACCTTCGGAGCGAGCAGTACTTC. Residues: CASSDLRSEQYF.

V and J are TRBV10-3 and TRBJ2-2; TRBD2 agrees at 7 bases. Trimming removed 4 bases from V and 6 bases from J; junction bases left unmatched: 8. CDR1 is ENHRY, CDR2 SYGVKD, per germline. The CDR3 extends over 15 amino acids. CDR3 protein: CAISVTSDHPGELFF. CDR3 nucleotides: TGTGCCATCAGTGTTACTAGCGACCACCCCGGGGAGCTGTTTTTT.

The chain couples TRBV13 to TRBJ2-2; TRBD2 aligns across 8 bases. Looked up from germline, CDR1 is PRHDT and CDR2 is FYEKMQ (reference sequence). V trimming: 5 bases; J trimming: 2 bases; junction bases outside the gene matches: 10. CDR3 length equals 17 residues. This CDR3 reads CASSPEYAGGNTGELFF. The CDR3 DNA sequence: TGTGCCAGCAGCCCAGAGTATGCGGGAGGAAACACCGGGGAGCTGTTTTTT.

The table lists this clone with a count of one. The rearrangement joins TRBV18 to TRBJ1-3; D gene uncertain. There are 15 residues in the CDR3. Per the germline V gene, CDR1 is KGHSH and CDR2 is LQKENI. With 1 base removed from V and 1 base from J, the gap between germline ends came to 8 bases. Here the CDR3 reads CASSPREGSGNTIYF. The CDR3 DNA follows: TGTGCCAGCTCACCACGGGAGGGATCTGGAAACACCATATATTTT.